Each of the 19 T cell receptor beta chains below was sequenced from the same sample in a study of blood T cell repertoires in COVID-19. Sequenced by immunoSEQ multiplex PCR; TCRdb stores in-frame clones only, minus some. The sample records about 120,000 clones, about 85% being singletons. The sample was peripheral blood. The receptors originated from a human donor in a cohort sampled during active COVID-19.

The chain recombines TRBV4-1 with TRBJ2-7; the D is unclear. Per the germline V gene, CDR1 is MGHRA and CDR2 is YSYEKL. Trimming shortened V by 0 bases and J by 5 bases, and 8 bases separated the two germline ends. The CDR3 has 13 amino acids. The CDR3 sequence is CASSQDPPDEQYF. CDR3 nucleotides: TGCGCCAGCAGCCAAGACCCCCCGGACGAGCAGTACTTC.

V is TRBV6-6 and J is TRBJ1-4; 7 bases agree with TRBD1. The germline gives CDR1 MNHNY, CDR2 SVGAGI (reference sequence). The CDR3 has 17 residues. The V gene end was trimmed by 5 bases and the J gene end by 4 bases; junction bases not matched to a gene: 13. CDR3 in DNA: TGTGCCAGCAGTCATTCCGAGACAGGGTCTCATAATGAAAAACTGTTTTTT. It codes for CASSHSETGSHNEKLFF.

The J gene is TRBJ1-1, the V gene TRBV3-1 (or the pseudogene TRBV3-2); possible D gene TRBD1, 5 bases. From germline, CDR1 is LGHDT and CDR2 YNNKEL (reference sequence). Trimming left V 1 base short and J 2 bases short, with 11 bases between. CDR3 length: 15 residues. The chain's CDR3 is CASSQADRGNTEAFF. CDR3 DNA sequence: TGTGCCAGCAGCCAAGCAGACAGAGGTAACACTGAAGCTTTCTTT.

The chain joins TRBV15 to TRBJ2-7, with D possibly being TRBD2 (5 bases). Trimming removed 5 bases from V and 3 bases from J, with 20 bases in between. This CDR3 has 16 amino acids. Germline V lookup: CDR1 LNHNV, CDR2 YYDKDF (reference sequence). The CDR3 coding sequence is TGTGCCACCAGCGCACGGCGGGCGGGTCGCCTCTACGAGCAGTACTTC. It encodes CATSARRAGRLYEQYF.

The chain links TRBV9 to TRBJ2-3; 9 bases are shared with TRBD2. Germline V gene lookup returns CDR1 SGDLS and CDR2 YYNGEE. CDR3 size: 16 residues. J was trimmed by 3 bases and V by 0 bases; bases with no gene match: 5. CDR3 residues: CASSVEAGGGTDTQYF. The CDR3 DNA sequence: TGTGCCAGCAGCGTAGAGGCGGGAGGGGGGACAGATACGCAGTATTTT.

The V and J genes are TRBV11-2 and TRBJ2-7; 7 nucleotides agree with TRBD1. The germline gives CDR1 SGHAT, CDR2 FQNNGV. Trimming removed 0 bases from V and 3 bases from J; junction bases left unmatched: 8. This CDR3 contains 16 residues. The DNA for the CDR3 is TGTGCCAGCAGCTTAGACCGAACAGGGGATTTCTACGAGCAGTACTTC. Encoded protein: CASSLDRTGDFYEQYF.

The chain recombines TRBV2 with TRBJ2-7; 9 nucleotides match TRBD1. V was pared by 4 bases and J by 2 bases, with 6 bases of the junction left unmatched. Germline assignment: CDR1 SNHLY and CDR2 FYNNEI. The CDR3 loop spans 15 amino acids. CDR3 residues: CASSGGQGIPYEQYF. CDR3 nucleotides: TGTGCCAGCAGTGGAGGACAGGGGATCCCCTACGAGCAGTACTTC.

V usage is TRBV28 and J usage is TRBJ2-7, with D tentatively TRBD2 (6 bases). CDR3 size: 13 residues. Germline V gene sequence: CDR1 MDHEN, CDR2 SYDVKM. V was pared by 11 bases and J by 3 bases, with 17 bases between. CDR3 DNA: TGTGCCGGCTCCCCTGGGGGGTTCTACGAGCAGTACTTC. It encodes CAGSPGGFYEQYF.

The V call is TRBV5-1, the J call TRBJ1-3, with 9 bases identical to TRBD1. This CDR3 has 15 residues. The trim removed 0 bases at V and 7 bases at J, leaving 5 bases unmatched. Germline V gives CDR1 SGHRS, CDR2 YFSETQ. This CDR3 reads CASSLEGQGENTIYF. CDR3 nucleotide sequence: TGCGCCAGCAGCTTGGAGGGACAGGGTGAGAACACCATATATTTT.

This clone was detected only once. The chain joins TRBV3-1 (or the pseudogene TRBV3-2) to TRBJ1-1; D is undetermined. This CDR3 has 14 amino acids. Germline CDR1 and CDR2: LGHDT and YNNKEL (reference sequence). Trimming took 3 bases from V and 1 from J, leaving 9 bases between them. The CDR3 loop is CASSQSGSNTEAFF. The CDR3 DNA is TGTGCCAGCAGCCAGTCCGGGTCGAACACTGAAGCTTTCTTT.

V is TRBV2 and J is TRBJ2-2; 10 bases agree with TRBD1. J gave up 5 bases and V 7 bases, and 7 bases lay outside the gene matches. The CDR3 extends over 15 amino acids. CDR1 is SNHLY and CDR2 is FYNNEI in the germline V gene. The CDR3 is CASIPGQGGTGELFF. The DNA for the CDR3 is TGTGCCAGCATCCCCGGACAGGGGGGTACCGGGGAGCTGTTTTTT. The entire variable domain, with the rest obtained from reference TRBV2 and TRBJ2-2, is as follows: EPEVTQTPSHQVTQMGQEVILRCVPISNHLYFYWYRQILGQKVEFLVSFYNNEISEKSEIFDDQFSVERPDGSNFTLKIRSTKLEDSAMYFCASIPGQGGTGELFFGEGSRLTVL.

This clone was recorded a few times. The genes are TRBV12-5 and TRBJ2-3; the match to TRBD2 covers 8 bases. V lost 1 base to trimming and J lost 5 bases; unmatched junction nucleotides: 17. The CDR3 loop spans 19 amino acids. CDR1 and CDR2 (germline): LGHNT, FRNRAP. CDR3 sequence (DNA): TGTGCTAGTGGTTTGGAACCCTCGAGGCAGCGGGGACTAGGAGATACGCAGTATTTT. Its protein is CASGLEPSRQRGLGDTQYF.

This chain joins TRBV9 and TRBJ1-3, with 7 bases fitting TRBD1. The length of the CDR3 is 13 residues. Trimming removed 3 bases from V and 9 bases from J; junction bases left unmatched: 6. Germline V gene data show CDR1 as SGDLS and CDR2 as YYNGEE. CDR3 sequence: CASSAVTGSTIYF. For the CDR3, the DNA is TGTGCCAGCAGCGCAGTGACAGGGTCCACCATATATTTT.

The gene calls are TRBV20-1 and TRBJ2-7; D gene uncertain. V was clipped by 3 bases and J by 7 bases, with 10 bases between them. The CDR3 has 11 residues. The germline CDR1 and CDR2 sequences are DFQATT and SNEGSKA (reference sequence). The CDR3 bases are TGCAGTGCTAGTGCCCTGTCGGAGCAGTACTTC. Translating gives CSASALSEQYF.

V gene TRBV5-1 combines with J gene TRBJ2-5, with TRBD1 matching 8 bases. The CDR3 contains 14 residues. V lost 4 bases and J lost 1; bases outside the gene matches: 3. Germline values: CDR1 SGHRS, CDR2 YFSETQ. CDR3: CASSPGTGQETQYF. The CDR3 DNA is TGCGCCAGCAGCCCCGGGACAGGCCAAGAGACCCAGTACTTC.

The chain carries TRBV18 and TRBJ1-3, with 7 positions matching TRBD1. Germline-derived CDR1 and CDR2 are KGHSH and LQKENI. V gave up 3 bases and J gave up 0 bases; unmatched junction bases: 5. CDR3 size: 16 residues. The CDR3 loop reads CASSPGQINSGNTIYF. The CDR3 coding sequence is TGTGCCAGCTCACCGGGACAGATCAACTCTGGAAACACCATATATTTT. Full variable domain (rest looked up from reference TRBV18 and TRBJ1-3): NAGVMQNPRHLVRRRGQEARLRCSPMKGHSHVYWYRQLPEEGLKFMVYLQKENIIDESGMPKERFSAEFPKEGPSILRIQQVVRGDSAAYFCASSPGQINSGNTIYFGEGSWLTVV.

This chain links TRBV5-1 with TRBJ2-3, with D uncertain. Germline assignment: CDR1 SGHRS and CDR2 YFSETQ. The V end was cut by 4 bases, the J end by 4 bases, with 10 bases between. This CDR3 has 13 amino acids. CDR3 loop: CASSVAGADTQYF. In nucleotides, the CDR3 is TGCGCCAGCAGCGTGGCAGGTGCAGATACGCAGTATTTT.

On this clone: This may be a read error: a much more frequent sequence differs by one nucleotide. The chain combines TRBV5-1 with TRBJ2-1; 7 nucleotides agree with TRBD2. Germline values: CDR1 SGHRS, CDR2 YFSETQ. The CDR3 length is 13 residues. The J segment lost 10 bases and the V segment lost 7 bases, leaving 11 bases of the junction unmatched. The chain's CDR3 is CASGAGGSGEQFF. CDR3 nucleotides: TGCGCCAGCGGGGCCGGGGGGTCTGGGGAGCAGTTCTTC.

The J gene is TRBJ2-1, the V gene TRBV28; D possibly corresponds to TRBD2 (6 bases). The CDR3 runs to 14 residues. Germline lookup yields CDR1 MDHEN and CDR2 SYDVKM. Trimming stripped 6 bases from V and 6 bases from J, with 15 bases between. In DNA, the CDR3 is TGTGCCAGCAGGCCCTCGGGAGAGGTCAATGAGCAGTTCTTC. Amino acid sequence: CASRPSGEVNEQFF.